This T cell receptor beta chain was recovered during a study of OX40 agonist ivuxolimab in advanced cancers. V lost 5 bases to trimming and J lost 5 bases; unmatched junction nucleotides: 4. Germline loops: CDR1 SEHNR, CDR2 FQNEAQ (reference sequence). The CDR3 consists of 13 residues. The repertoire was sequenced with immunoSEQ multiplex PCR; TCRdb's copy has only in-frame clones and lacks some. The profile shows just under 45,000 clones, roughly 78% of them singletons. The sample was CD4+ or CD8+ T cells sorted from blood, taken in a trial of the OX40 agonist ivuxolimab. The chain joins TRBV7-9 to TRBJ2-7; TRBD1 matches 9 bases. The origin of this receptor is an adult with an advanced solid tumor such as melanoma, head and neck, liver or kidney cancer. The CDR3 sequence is CASSKGQGHEQYF. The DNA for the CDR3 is TGTGCCAGCAGCAAGGGACAGGGCCACGAGCAGTACTTC.